This T cell receptor beta chain stems from a study of cytomegalovirus exposure and HLA in healthy donors. Study summary: Prior work identified 95 million to 120 million unique TCR beta sequences in some 180 million T cells. Study results and caveats: In a later analysis, donors in an Asian-associated ancestry cluster reportedly had fewer N-insertions in productive TCRs than the cohort mean. Previously analyzed data showed that most TCR beta V segments were productive at a frequency of about 87% or about 30%.

The study ran its PCR with 60 Vbeta and 13 Jbeta primers. Original processing methods: The count from a later analysis was 60 million to 85 million unique TCR beta chains, 9 million to 12 million of them shared. Using immunoSEQ multiplex PCR, the repertoire was profiled, and TCRdb retains in-frame clones only, with some absent. Clone size and V and J calls were adopted from that table, with D and trimming inferred from the DNA. The data contain under 80,000 clones, roughly 75% of them seen just once; the ten biggest clones take up roughly 5.2%. The germline gives CDR1 MGHRA, CDR2 YSYEKL. The junction had 11 bases not matched to a gene; V was cut back by 1 base and J by 5 bases. This CDR3 has 16 amino acids. As regards this clone: Its antigen is not known.

The source is a woman in her thirties in good health and CMV-seronegative. Source material: PBMCs. J is TRBJ2-7 and V is TRBV4-1; 7 positions match TRBD2. The CDR3 loop is CASSQGVGGSNNEQYF. In DNA, the CDR3 is TGCGCCAGCAGCCAAGGAGTAGGCGGGAGTAATAACGAGCAGTACTTC.